One TCR beta chain is described in this entry. As yet, its antigen is unknown. The limits of the CDR3 on the DNA are not certain, so only TCRdb's listed CDR3 is given. PCR involved 60 Vbeta and 13 Jbeta primers. Using immunoSEQ multiplex PCR, the repertoire was profiled, and TCRdb retains in-frame clones only, with some absent. This sample has under 200,000 clones, with about 86% found just once. This sample was included in a study of cytomegalovirus exposure and HLA in healthy donors. Study-wide results and limits: The study put 150 to 200 TCR beta chains on its list as cytomegalovirus-associated. Later analysis found that TCR beta chains associated with HLA were more clonally expanded than other, equally common chains.

Unrecorded immune exposure was likely among donors, who were nominally healthy when sampled. The CDR3 is 15 residues long, ends included. In germline, CDR1 is SGDLS, CDR2 YYNGEE. The J gene is TRBJ2-1, the V gene TRBV9; the table names TRBD2, a call not compared with the DNA. This TCR derives from a young woman in good health and CMV-seronegative. Sequencing used PBMCs. The CDR3 protein is CASSVVGSGSIGKFF.